The clone carrying this TCR beta chain was found once. The data are from a study of Ad26.COV2.S vaccination and SARS-CoV-2 variants. Study as a whole: Doses of Ad26.COV2.S were injected into muscle once or twice, 56 days apart.

The germline V and J ends were trimmed by 1 base and 6 bases, with 12 bases remaining between them. From germline, CDR1 is LGHDT and CDR2 YNNKEL (reference sequence). This CDR3 has 14 amino acids. Treatment defined: around 19 received Ad26.COV2.S at low or high dose, single or two shots; several received placebo; per-sample allocation not given. Sampling was performed 63 days after the first vaccine or placebo injection. Clones were sequenced by immunoSEQ multiplex PCR, and TCRdb holds only the in-frame ones, with some missing. The data contain approximately 250,000 clones, roughly nine tenths of them singletons.

This clonotype was sampled from a person between 18 and 59 years old who received the Ad26.COV2.S COVID-19 vaccine or a placebo. This sequence joins TRBV3-1 (or the pseudogene TRBV3-2) and TRBJ2-5; D unclear. The starting material was peripheral blood, obtained in a trial of Ad26.COV2.S vaccine versus placebo. This CDR3 reads CASSQVSSPQTQYF. CDR3 coding DNA: TGTGCCAGCAGCCAAGTGTCGAGCCCACAGACCCAGTACTTC.